What follows is one TCR beta chain and its context. The CDR3 loop spans 18 amino acids. Germline CDR1 and CDR2: MNHNS and SASEGT. The germline V and J ends were trimmed by 3 bases and 4 bases, with 24 bases remaining between them. This specimen comes from a study of blood T cells in healthy people across ages. Background on the study: About one barcoded beta molecule per two T cells came from capture by template switching.

Then a second PCR, running roughly 6 to 12 cycles, was carried out with a sample-barcoded 5' primer and a J-beta primer mix. One entry per CDR3 protein results from TCRdb running MiXCR on the 5' RACE reads. The sample shows 1.5 million to 2 million distinct CDR3 sequences, 28% of them seen only once. The donors, all healthy, were Caucasians living in Russia, aged roughly 6 to 100. Peripheral blood was drawn, 7.5 to 10 milliliters per donor. This rearrangement joins TRBV6-1 to TRBJ1-2; D may be TRBD1 (6 bases). The source is a woman aged 25-40 years in good health. Sequences were obtained from blood. DNA of the CDR3: TGTGCCAGCAGTGACTTGTTCACCAGGACAGCAATAACCTATGGCTACACCTTC. It specifies CASSDLFTRTAITYGYTF.